These 24 T cell receptor beta chains were all obtained from the same sample, sequenced in a study of blood T cell repertoires in COVID-19. Generated by immunoSEQ multiplex PCR, the TCRdb table keeps only in-frame clones and is missing some. The table shows some 180,000 clones, with 60% to 80% occurring only once. Sample: PBMCs or T cells enriched from blood (not recorded which). The receptors were gathered from a man in his 60s who had been exposed to COVID-19.

The chain carries TRBV7-9 and TRBJ1-2; D perhaps matches TRBD1 (6 bases). Germline-derived CDR1 and CDR2 are SEHNR and FQNEAQ (reference sequence). Trimming cost V 4 bases and J 5 bases, with 17 bases left between them. The CDR3 consists of 15 residues. CDR3 DNA: TGTGCCAGCAGCTCCGACAGGCTCAGAATTTATGGCTACACCTTC. It is translated as CASSSDRLRIYGYTF. The entire variable domain, with the rest obtained from reference TRBV7-9 and TRBJ1-2, is as follows: DTGVSQNPRHKITKRGQNVTFRCDPISEHNRLYWYRQTLGQGPEFLTYFQNEAQLEKSRLLSDRFSAERPKGSFSTLEIQRTEQGDSAMYLCASSSDRLRIYGYTFGSGTRLTVV.

The chain is built from TRBV3-1 (or the pseudogene TRBV3-2) and TRBJ2-3, with 8 bases lining up with TRBD2. Trimming cost V 4 bases and J 6 bases; bases outside gene matches: 6. This CDR3 spans 14 amino acids. Germline lookup yields CDR1 LGHDT and CDR2 YNNKEL (reference sequence). CDR3 amino acids: CASSLREGGDTQYF. Here the CDR3 DNA reads TGTGCCAGCAGCCTTCGGGAGGGGGGGGATACGCAGTATTTT.

The chain combines TRBV19 with TRBJ1-1; tentative D call: TRBD1 (5 bases). The germline gives CDR1 LNHDA, CDR2 SQIVND (reference sequence). The length of the CDR3 is 16 residues. V lost 5 bases and J lost 4, with 20 bases in between. The CDR3 bases are TGTGCCAGTAGTGGGGGGAGCCGCGGGGACTCCACTGAAGCTTTCTTT. It is translated as CASSGGSRGDSTEAFF. Combining the CDR3 with reference TRBV19 and TRBJ1-1 gives the whole variable domain DGGITQSPKYLFRKEGQNVTLSCEQNLNHDAMYWYRQDPGQGLRLIYYSQIVNDFQKGDIAEGYSVSREKKESFPLTVTSAQKNPTAFYLCASSGGSRGDSTEAFFGQGTRLTVV.

This clone was picked up many times. The rearrangement links TRBV6-1 to TRBJ1-4, with D maybe TRBD1 (5 bases). V shed 2 bases and J shed 0 bases, with 16 bases lying between them. This CDR3 contains 18 residues. CDR1 is MNHNS, CDR2 SASEGT, per germline. The CDR3 bases are TGTGCCAGCAGTGAATGGCGGGACGGATTTGCAACTAATGAAAAACTGTTTTTT. This encodes CASSEWRDGFATNEKLFF.

This clone was seen a handful of times. V gene TRBV10-3 combines with J gene TRBJ1-2; a weak D match, TRBD1 (6 bases). V dropped 3 bases and J dropped 4 bases, with 9 bases sitting between them. Germline V gene data show CDR1 as ENHRY and CDR2 as SYGVKD. The CDR3 length is 13 residues. The CDR3 protein is CAISDDRIYGYTF. In DNA, the CDR3 is TGTGCCATCAGTGATGACAGGATCTATGGCTACACCTTC.

The rearrangement joins TRBV6-5 to TRBJ2-3, with D possibly being TRBD2 (5 bases). V was shortened by 7 bases and J by 9 bases, with 14 bases between the two germline ends. Germline V gene lookup returns CDR1 MNHEY and CDR2 SVGAGI. This CDR3 has 12 residues. The chain's CDR3 is CASTQTGETQYF. Here the CDR3 DNA reads TGTGCCAGCACCCAGACCGGGGAGACGCAGTATTTT.

The chain is built from TRBV3-1 (or the pseudogene TRBV3-2) and TRBJ2-2; the D gene is possibly TRBD1 (6 bases). The V end lost 4 bases, the J end lost 5 bases, and 17 bases lay between the germline ends. This CDR3 has 16 residues. Looked up from germline, CDR1 is LGHDT and CDR2 is YNNKEL (reference sequence). The CDR3 nucleotides read TGTGCCAGCAGCCGGTGGACAGACGGTGGGACCGGGGAGCTGTTTTTT. Its protein is CASSRWTDGGTGELFF.

The V and J genes are TRBV3-1 (or the pseudogene TRBV3-2) and TRBJ2-1; 14 positions agree with TRBD2. The CDR3 length is 16 residues. Germline assignment: CDR1 LGHDT and CDR2 YNNKEL (reference sequence). With 6 bases clipped from V and 3 bases from J, the junction kept 4 bases outside the gene matches. The CDR3 loop is CASRWTSGRYYNEQFF. The CDR3 region has the DNA TGTGCCAGCAGGTGGACTAGCGGGAGGTACTACAATGAGCAGTTCTTC.

The chain combines TRBV5-4 with TRBJ2-5; D ambiguous. V gave up 1 base and J gave up 4 bases, with 8 bases separating them. Germline loops: CDR1 SGHNT, CDR2 YYREEE (reference sequence). The CDR3 runs to 13 residues. The CDR3 loop reads CASSLTQAETQYF. The CDR3, as DNA: TGTGCCAGCAGCTTGACCCAGGCAGAGACCCAGTACTTC.

The chain combines TRBV9 with TRBJ1-1; D unresolved. This CDR3 spans 14 amino acids. V shed 0 bases and J shed 4 bases, with 10 bases lying between them. The V gene's germline CDR1 is SGDLS and CDR2 YYNGEE. CDR3 DNA sequence: TGTGCCAGCAGCGTAGGTCCGGGGTCCACTGAAGCTTTCTTT. Translated, it gives CASSVGPGSTEAFF.

The chain uses TRBV5-6 and TRBJ2-3; 12 bases line up with TRBD1. The junction had 12 bases not matched to a gene; V was cut back by 4 bases and J by 9 bases. CDR3 length equals 16 residues. The germline V gene encodes CDR1 SGHDT and CDR2 YYEEEE. CDR3 in DNA: TGTGCCAGCAGCGGACCCACGGGACAGGGGGCTTCCACGCAGTATTTT. Translation gives CASSGPTGQGASTQYF. Variable domain in full (rest from reference TRBV5-6 and TRBJ2-3): DAGVTQSPTHLIKTRGQQVTLRCSPKSGHDTVSWYQQALGQGPQFIFQYYEEEERQRGNFPDRFSGHQFPNYSSELNVNALLLGDSALYLCASSGPTGQGASTQYFGPGTRLTVL.

This chain uses TRBV9 with TRBJ2-7, with a tentative D call TRBD2 (5 bases). The germline gives CDR1 SGDLS, CDR2 YYNGEE. This CDR3 comprises 12 residues. Trimming shortened V by 7 bases and J by 5 bases, and 13 bases separated the two germline ends. The CDR3 sequence is CASRGIENEQYF. As DNA, the CDR3 is TGTGCCAGCCGAGGGATTGAGAACGAGCAGTACTTC. The full variable domain, completed using reference TRBV9 and TRBJ2-7, is DSGVTQTPKHLITATGQRVTLRCSPRSGDLSVYWYQQSLDQGLQFLIQYYNGEERAKGNILERFSAQQFPDLHSELNLSSLELGDSALYFCASRGIENEQYFGPGTRLTVT.

The genes are TRBV3-1 (or the pseudogene TRBV3-2) and TRBJ2-6, with D tentatively TRBD1 (6 bases). The germline V gene has CDR1 LGHDT and CDR2 YNNKEL (reference sequence). There are 16 residues in the CDR3. V was shortened by 7 bases and J by 3 bases, with 16 bases between the two germline ends. The CDR3 sequence: CASTETGKFGANVLTF. CDR3 DNA sequence: TGTGCCAGCACCGAGACAGGCAAGTTTGGGGCCAACGTCCTGACTTTC.

The genes are TRBV18 and TRBJ1-5, with TRBD1 as a possible D gene (5 bases). The CDR3 contains 17 residues. The V end lost 0 bases, the J end lost 1 base, and 13 bases lay between the germline ends. The germline V gene encodes CDR1 KGHSH and CDR2 LQKENI. In DNA, the CDR3 is TGTGCCAGCTCACCACCCCAGGGAAGGTGGAGCAATCAGCCCCAGCATTTT. Translation gives CASSPPQGRWSNQPQHF.

The V gene is TRBV2, the J gene TRBJ2-7; D is perhaps TRBD2 (5 bases). This CDR3 spans 17 amino acids. Deletions cut 2 bases from V and 2 bases from J, with 19 bases between. Per germline, CDR1 SNHLY and CDR2 FYNNEI. The CDR3 is CASSETPGLGYTYEQYF. CDR3 nucleotides: TGTGCCAGCAGTGAAACCCCCGGACTCGGCTACACCTACGAGCAGTACTTC.

This clone was picked up one time. The chain recombines TRBV25-1 with TRBJ2-1; D call uncertain. The germline CDR1 and CDR2 sequences are MGHDK and SYGVNS. This CDR3 has 15 amino acids. V gave up 0 bases and J gave up 4 bases, with 10 bases separating them. This CDR3 reads CASSEYLAGYNEQFF. DNA for the CDR3: TGTGCCAGCAGTGAATACCTCGCAGGATACAATGAGCAGTTCTTC. Combining the CDR3 with reference TRBV25-1 and TRBJ2-1 gives the whole variable domain EADIYQTPRYLVIGTGKKITLECSQTMGHDKMYWYQQDPGMELHLIHYSYGVNSTEKGDLSSESTVSRIRTEHFPLTLESARPSHTSQYLCASSEYLAGYNEQFFGPGTRLTVL.

The chain links TRBV7-8 to TRBJ1-4; a weak D match, TRBD1 (6 bases). The CDR3 is 16 residues long. Deletions cut 1 base from V and 2 bases from J, with 11 bases between. The germline V gene encodes CDR1 SGHVS and CDR2 FQNEAQ. CDR3 DNA sequence: TGTGCCAGCAGCTTAGGAGGGGGATCGACTAATGAAAAACTGTTTTTT. This sequence encodes CASSLGGGSTNEKLFF.

V and J are TRBV12-3 or TRBV12-4 and TRBJ2-7; TRBD2 might be the D (5 bases). Trimming took 6 bases from V and 6 from J, leaving 9 bases between them. The CDR3 covers 11 residues. The chain's CDR3 is CASSSTSEQYF. DNA of the CDR3: TGTGCCAGCAGCTCAACTAGCGAGCAGTACTTC.

The rearrangement joins TRBV5-1 to TRBJ2-7; 8 bases are shared with TRBD1. J gave up 4 bases and V 1 base, and 7 bases lay outside the gene matches. The CDR3 spans 15 residues. From germline, CDR1 is SGHRS and CDR2 YFSETQ. The CDR3 spells CASSLLGGQAYEQYF. CDR3 bases: TGCGCCAGCAGCTTGCTAGGGGGACAGGCATACGAGCAGTACTTC.

A note on this clone: One end of the junction varies from germline; a read error may be responsible. V is TRBV28 and J is TRBJ2-5; 7 nucleotides match TRBD2. From germline, CDR1 is MDHEN and CDR2 SYDVKM. The CDR3 has 13 residues. The CDR3 region is CASRTPPQIRGDF. The CDR3 DNA reads as TGTGCCAGCAGGACACCCCCACAGATTCGGGGGGACTTC.

V gene TRBV5-1 combines with J gene TRBJ1-1, with 8 positions matching TRBD1. The CDR3 is made up of 16 amino acids. The V and J ends lost 4 bases and 0 bases, in that order; junction bases with no gene match: 8. Germline values: CDR1 SGHRS, CDR2 YFSETQ. The CDR3 reads CASSPGQGQLNTEAFF. CDR3 coding DNA: TGCGCCAGCAGCCCAGGACAGGGCCAACTGAACACTGAAGCTTTCTTT.

The rearrangement joins TRBV6-5 to TRBJ2-7, with a possible D match to TRBD1 (8 bases). Trimming took off 4 bases at V and 2 bases at J, with 12 bases between the two ends. The CDR3 consists of 14 residues. Germline lookup yields CDR1 MNHEY and CDR2 SVGAGI. The CDR3 sequence: CASSLQGGAYEQYF. The DNA for the CDR3 is TGTGCCAGCAGTTTACAGGGGGGGGCCTACGAGCAGTACTTC.

J is TRBJ2-5 and V is TRBV5-1; D perhaps matches TRBD2 (6 bases). CDR3 size: 14 residues. In germline, CDR1 is SGHRS, CDR2 YFSETQ. Trimming took off 1 base at V and 2 bases at J, with 9 bases between the two ends. The CDR3 reads CASSLRGIQETQYF. The CDR3, as DNA: TGCGCCAGCAGCTTGCGGGGGATTCAAGAGACCCAGTACTTC.

The chain joins TRBV5-1 to TRBJ2-7, with TRBD2 matching 12 bases. Germline V lookup: CDR1 SGHRS, CDR2 YFSETQ. V lost 4 bases and J lost 5; bases outside the gene matches: 7. This CDR3 spans 15 amino acids. CDR3 coding DNA: TGCGCCAGCAGCCTCGGACTAGCGGGAATCGACGAGCAGTACTTC. As protein: CASSLGLAGIDEQYF.